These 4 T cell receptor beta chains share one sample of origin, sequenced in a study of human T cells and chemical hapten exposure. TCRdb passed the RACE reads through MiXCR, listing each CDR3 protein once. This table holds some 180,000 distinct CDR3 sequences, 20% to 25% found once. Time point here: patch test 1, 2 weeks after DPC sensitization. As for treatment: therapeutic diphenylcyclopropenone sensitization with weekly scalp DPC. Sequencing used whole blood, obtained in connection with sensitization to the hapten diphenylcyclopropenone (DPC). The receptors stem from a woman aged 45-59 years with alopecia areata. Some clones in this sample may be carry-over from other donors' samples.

CDR3 in amino acids: CATRTGPYSNQPQHF. CDR3 DNA sequence: TGTGCCACACGGACAGGCCCTTATAGCAATCAGCCCCAGCATTTT. The chain employs TRBV24-1 and TRBJ1-5; 7 bases fit TRBD1. Germline V CDR1 and CDR2: KGHDR, SFDVKD. V shed 10 bases, J shed 0 bases, and the junction held 8 bases outside the gene matches. The CDR3 sequence is 15 residues long.

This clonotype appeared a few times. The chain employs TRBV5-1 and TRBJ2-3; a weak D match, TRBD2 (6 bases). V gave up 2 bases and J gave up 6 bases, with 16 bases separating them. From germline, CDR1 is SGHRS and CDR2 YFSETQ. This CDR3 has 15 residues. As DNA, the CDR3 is TGCGCCAGCAGCTTTGAGGGAGGTGCCGCGGATACGCAGTATTTT. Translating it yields CASSFEGGAADTQYF.

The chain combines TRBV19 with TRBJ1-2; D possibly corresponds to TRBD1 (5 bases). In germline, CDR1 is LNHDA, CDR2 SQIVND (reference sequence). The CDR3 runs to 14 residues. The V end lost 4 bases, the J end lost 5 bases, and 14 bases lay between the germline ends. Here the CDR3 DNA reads TGTGCCAGTAGTACCCAGGGTTCAGGGTATGGCTACACCTTC. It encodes CASSTQGSGYGYTF.

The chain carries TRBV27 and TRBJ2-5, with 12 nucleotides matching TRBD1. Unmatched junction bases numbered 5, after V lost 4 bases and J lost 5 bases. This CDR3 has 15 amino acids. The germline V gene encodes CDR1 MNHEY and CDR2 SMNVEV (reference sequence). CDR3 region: CASSSGDRGLETQYF. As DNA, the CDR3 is TGTGCCAGCAGTTCCGGGGACAGGGGGCTGGAGACCCAGTACTTC.